One sample yielded the 23 T cell receptor beta chains listed below, sequenced in a study of vaccination and CD4 T cells after COVID-19. The Oncomine TCR Beta short-read assay was applied to DNA of cultured CD4+ T cells. Via MiXCR, TCRdb re-called the PCR reads, giving one row per CDR3 protein. The sample carries approximately 12,000 distinct CDR3 sequences, about 30% recorded once. For these receptors, no antigen is known. Treatment denoted: approximately nine-day PBMC culture with coronavirus spike peptide pools or control peptides (ViraFEST assay). Material for sequencing was cultured CD4+ T cells from blood. These TCRs come from a human donor with COVID-19.

This chain uses TRBV5-4 with TRBJ2-5; 7 bases are a match to TRBD2. Unmatched junction bases numbered 2, after V lost 0 bases and J lost 3 bases. The CDR3 sequence is 14 residues long. The germline V gene has CDR1 SGHNT and CDR2 YYREEE (reference sequence). The CDR3 spells CASSLALAEETQYF. Written as DNA, the CDR3 is TGTGCCAGCAGCTTGGCCCTAGCGGAAGAGACCCAGTACTTC.

The chain links TRBV6-1 to TRBJ2-3; TRBD2 aligns across 14 bases. Germline CDR1 reads MNHNS; CDR2 reads SASEGT. This CDR3 comprises 17 residues. V lost 6 bases and J lost 6; bases outside the gene matches: 11. The CDR3 sequence is CASSPLRTSGGLDTQYF. The CDR3 nucleotides read TGTGCCAGCAGCCCACTCCGGACTAGCGGGGGGTTGGATACGCAGTATTTT.

The CDR3 reads CASRGSSYNSPLHF. The CDR3 DNA is TGTGCCAGCAGGGGGAGCTCCTATAATTCACCCCTCCACTTT. The chain is built from TRBV12-3 or TRBV12-4 and TRBJ1-6; D remains unclear. This CDR3 comprises 14 residues. V was clipped by 6 bases and J by 0 bases, with 6 bases between them.

The CDR3 spells CASSLTGSGSYNEQFF. CDR3 DNA sequence: TGTGCCAGCAGCTTGACAGGAAGTGGCTCCTACAATGAGCAGTTCTTC. J is TRBJ2-1 and V is TRBV5-6; TRBD1 might be the D (5 bases). Germline assignment: CDR1 SGHDT and CDR2 YYEEEE. Trimming took 1 base from V and 0 from J, leaving 11 bases between them. There are 16 residues in the CDR3.

This clonotype was observed a handful of times. V usage is TRBV7-2 and J usage is TRBJ1-6; unclear D gene. The CDR3 covers 13 residues. Germline CDR1 and CDR2: SGHTA and FQGNSA. V lost 4 bases to trimming and J lost 9 bases, with 10 bases between them. This chain's CDR3 is CASSSSRGSPLHF. As DNA, the CDR3 is TGTGCCAGCAGCTCAAGTCGGGGTTCACCCCTCCACTTT. Full variable domain (missing parts from reference TRBV7-2 and TRBJ1-6): GAGVSQSPSNKVTEKGKDVELRCDPISGHTALYWYRQSLGQGLEFLIYFQGNSAPDKSGLPSDRFSAERTGGSVSTLTIQRTQQEDSAVYLCASSSSRGSPLHFGNGTRLTVT.

V gene TRBV18 combines with J gene TRBJ2-7; perhaps D is TRBD1 or TRBD2 (5 bases each). Germline V gene data show CDR1 as KGHSH and CDR2 as LQKENI. V was trimmed by 2 bases and J by 0 bases, leaving 14 bases between them. This CDR3 is built from 16 residues. The CDR3 is CASSPKRGRDSYEQYF. The CDR3 DNA sequence: TGTGCCAGCTCACCAAAAAGGGGTCGGGACTCCTACGAGCAGTACTTC.

This clonotype was detected only a few times. CDR3 residues: CASSYQQGRKNTEAFF. The DNA for the CDR3 is TGTGCCAGCAGTTACCAGCAAGGGCGGAAGAACACTGAAGCTTTCTTT. The J gene is TRBJ1-1, the V gene TRBV6-5; D unclear. There are 16 residues in the CDR3. Germline values: CDR1 MNHEY, CDR2 SVGAGI. V was cut by 2 bases and J by 1 base, with 14 bases left in between.

The chain recombines TRBV7-9 with TRBJ2-2; D possibly uses TRBD1 or TRBD2 (5 bases each). CDR1 SEHNR and CDR2 FQNEAQ come from the germline V gene (reference sequence). The CDR3 is made up of 16 amino acids. Trimming pared 4 bases from V and 6 bases from J, leaving 18 bases between. DNA for the CDR3: TGTGCCAGCAGCTCAGCAGGGAGTGCGGGTCCCGGGGAGCTGTTTTTT. Translating gives CASSSAGSAGPGELFF.

This chain joins TRBV10-3 and TRBJ2-1; 10 nucleotides match TRBD1. The V segment lost 8 bases and the J segment 0 bases; nucleotides outside the gene matches: 19. The CDR3 sequence is 20 residues long. CDR1 and CDR2 (germline): ENHRY, SYGVKD. CDR3 in amino acids: CAILKDRGRGGGGSYNEQFF. CDR3 DNA: TGTGCCATCTTGAAAGACAGGGGGCGCGGTGGGGGGGGCTCCTACAATGAGCAGTTCTTC.

Notes on this clonotype: Sequence at one end of the junction differs from germline and may be a read error. The chain uses TRBV7-6 and TRBJ2-2; 10 bases align to TRBD1. The CDR3 has 15 amino acids. Germline values: CDR1 SGHVS, CDR2 FNYEAQ. CDR3 amino acids: CASSLGDRGAGELFF. As DNA, the CDR3 is TGTGCTAGCAGCTTAGGGGACAGGGGAGCCGGGGAGCTGTTTTTT.

V gene TRBV5-4 combines with J gene TRBJ2-5; no definite D call. The germline V gene has CDR1 SGHNT and CDR2 YYREEE (reference sequence). V gave up 0 bases and J gave up 5 bases, with 8 bases separating them. This CDR3 comprises 13 residues. The CDR3 coding sequence is TGTGCCAGCAGCTTGGGGAGCGCCGAGACCCAGTACTTC. Translation gives CASSLGSAETQYF.

The chain is built from TRBV7-9 and TRBJ2-6; D is undetermined. The V end lost 1 base, the J end lost 0 bases, and 7 bases lay between the germline ends. This CDR3 contains 16 residues. Germline V gives CDR1 SEHNR, CDR2 FQNEAQ (reference sequence). The CDR3 reads CASSLEGDSGANVLTF. The CDR3 DNA is TGTGCCAGCAGCTTAGAGGGCGACTCTGGGGCCAACGTCCTGACTTTC. The whole variable domain, filled in from reference TRBV7-9 and TRBJ2-6, reads DTGVSQNPRHKITKRGQNVTFRCDPISEHNRLYWYRQTLGQGPEFLTYFQNEAQLEKSRLLSDRFSAERPKGSFSTLEIQRTEQGDSAMYLCASSLEGDSGANVLTFGAGSRLTVL.

This clonotype was detected only a few times. The V and J genes are TRBV19 and TRBJ1-2; TRBD1 aligns across 10 bases. V trimming: 3 bases; J trimming: 8 bases; junction bases outside the gene matches: 15. The CDR3 length is 17 residues. Germline CDR1 LNHDA, CDR2 SQIVND (reference sequence). CDR3 sequence: CASSIIFLGQGVGGYTF. The CDR3, as DNA: TGTGCCAGTAGTATCATCTTTCTTGGACAGGGGGTCGGAGGCTACACCTTC.

This clonotype has only a few counts. The CDR3 sequence: CASSDSLRGGNIQYF. CDR3 DNA: TGTGCCAGCAGTGACTCCCTTCGGGGGGGCAACATTCAGTACTTC. The chain uses TRBV6-1 and TRBJ2-4; 8 positions match TRBD2. The CDR3 has 15 residues. The J segment lost 7 bases and the V segment lost 3 bases, leaving 8 bases of the junction unmatched. Germline CDR1 reads MNHNS; CDR2 reads SASEGT.

The rearrangement uses TRBV7-2 and TRBJ2-5, with D uncertain. This CDR3 comprises 13 residues. Trimming left V 3 bases short and J 2 bases short, with 7 bases between. Germline CDR1 reads SGHTA; CDR2 reads FQGNSA. The CDR3 coding sequence is TGTGCCAGCAGCTTCGAGACGCAAGAGACCCAGTACTTC. The encoded protein is CASSFETQETQYF. Together with reference TRBV7-2 and TRBJ2-5, the CDR3 gives the full variable domain: GAGVSQSPSNKVTEKGKDVELRCDPISGHTALYWYRQSLGQGLEFLIYFQGNSAPDKSGLPSDRFSAERTGGSVSTLTIQRTQQEDSAVYLCASSFETQETQYFGPGTRLLVL.

By proportion, this clonotype is medium-sized. V gene TRBV15 combines with J gene TRBJ1-2, with no clear D. Germline V gene lookup returns CDR1 LNHNV and CDR2 YYDKDF (reference sequence). V lost 0 bases and J lost 4, with 12 bases in between. This CDR3 region has 15 residues. In DNA, the CDR3 is TGTGCCACCAGCAGAGATCCAGGACGGACCTATGGCTACACCTTC. Protein product: CATSRDPGRTYGYTF.

The chain couples TRBV20-1 to TRBJ2-7; 12 bases agree with TRBD1. This CDR3 has 15 residues. Germline V gives CDR1 DFQATT, CDR2 SNEGSKA (reference sequence). Trimming removed 3 bases from V and 5 bases from J; junction bases left unmatched: 8. CDR3 in amino acids: CSASLLGQGANEQYF. CDR3 nucleotides: TGCAGTGCTAGCCTGCTGGGACAGGGGGCCAACGAGCAGTACTTC.

This clonotype has only a few counts. This chain links TRBV7-9 with TRBJ2-5; D might be TRBD1 or TRBD2, each matching 6 bases. The germline V gene encodes CDR1 SEHNR and CDR2 FQNEAQ (reference sequence). This CDR3 has 14 amino acids. V lost 5 bases to trimming and J lost 5 bases, with 15 bases between them. The CDR3 protein is CASSGGGREETQYF. The CDR3 coding sequence is TGTGCCAGCAGCGGAGGGGGAAGAGAGGAGACCCAGTACTTC.

The chain has TRBV5-1 and TRBJ2-3; tentatively, D is TRBD2 (5 bases). Trimming removed 0 bases from V and 4 bases from J, with 9 bases in between. The germline CDR1 and CDR2 sequences are SGHRS and YFSETQ. The CDR3 is 14 residues long. CDR3 sequence reads: CASSLALASDTQYF. For the CDR3, the DNA is TGCGCCAGCAGCTTGGCCCTAGCTTCAGATACGCAGTATTTT. The complete variable domain, with remaining parts taken from reference TRBV5-1 and TRBJ2-3, reads KAGVTQTPRYLIKTRGQQVTLSCSPISGHRSVSWYQQTPGQGLQFLFEYFSETQRNKGNFPGRFSGRQFSNSRSEMNVSTLELGDSALYLCASSLALASDTQYFGPGTRLTVL.

This clonotype was counted a few times. The chain joins TRBV20-1 to TRBJ2-1; D is unclear. Looked up from germline, CDR1 is DFQATT and CDR2 is SNEGSKA (reference sequence). Deletions cut 4 bases from V and 0 bases from J, with 10 bases between. The CDR3 totals 14 residues. CDR3 nucleotide sequence: TGCAGTGCTACCGGGCGGAACTCCTACAATGAGCAGTTCTTC. Translating gives CSATGRNSYNEQFF.

This chain links TRBV7-2 with TRBJ2-5; D may be TRBD1 (6 bases). V lost 3 bases to trimming and J lost 5 bases, with 16 bases between them. This CDR3 has 15 residues. CDR1 is SGHTA, CDR2 FQGNSA, per germline. CDR3 loop: CASSFSSRGVETQYF. DNA of the CDR3: TGTGCCAGCAGCTTTTCTTCCAGGGGTGTGGAGACCCAGTACTTC.

This CDR3 reads CASSLGTAKNQPQHF. CDR3 in DNA: TGTGCCAGCAGCTTAGGGACAGCGAAAAATCAGCCCCAGCATTTT. The V and J genes are TRBV7-8 and TRBJ1-5; D might be TRBD1 (6 bases). Trimming cost V 1 base and J 4 bases, with 11 bases left between them. The CDR3 has 15 residues. Per the germline V gene, CDR1 is SGHVS and CDR2 is FQNEAQ.

The table lists this clonotype with a few counts. The rearrangement links TRBV5-1 to TRBJ2-5; 10 nucleotides align to TRBD1. V shed 0 bases, J shed 2 bases, and the junction held 4 bases outside the gene matches. Germline lookup yields CDR1 SGHRS and CDR2 YFSETQ. The CDR3 runs 16 residues. CDR3 nucleotide sequence: TGCGCCAGCAGCTTGGCCGGGACAGGGGATCAAGAGACCCAGTACTTC. Translation gives CASSLAGTGDQETQYF.